This T cell receptor (beta chain) was retrieved from a study of T-cell memory formation after mild COVID-19. Study-level findings and limits: Certain responding clones were present in pre-infection memory, suggesting participation of cross-reactive memory. Clonal second-wave expansions that peaked on day 37 had unconfirmed SARS-CoV-2 specificity.

Concerning this clonotype: The antigen is unknown.

TCRdb re-derived calls from the 5' RACE reads in MiXCR, one entry per CDR3 protein. This sample has over 450,000 distinct CDR3 sequences, with about a fifth found just once. From germline, CDR1 is LGHNT and CDR2 FRNRAP. V lost 5 bases to trimming and J lost 0 bases; unmatched junction nucleotides: 5. The length of the CDR3 is 15 residues. This chain connects TRBV12-5 to TRBJ2-3, with 7 bases fitting TRBD1. The sequence derives from an adult woman who had mild COVID-19 (a few samples of this study predate the infection). Cell type and time point are not known. The sample consisted of PBMCs or a T cell subset sorted from them (not recorded which). CDR3 residues: CASGHGTASTDTQYF. CDR3 sequence (DNA): TGTGCTAGTGGTCACGGGACAGCCAGCACAGATACGCAGTATTTT.